A single T cell receptor (beta chain) is shown here with its context. Some clones are missing from TCRdb's copy, which holds only in-frame ones; the method was immunoSEQ multiplex PCR. The sample holds about 150,000 clones, roughly 82% seen once. The data derive from a study of blood T cell repertoires in COVID-19. Germline assignment: CDR1 SGHKS and CDR2 YYEKEE (reference sequence). The CDR3 runs 16 residues. With V trimmed by 0 bases and J by 2 bases, 3 bases remained unmatched. The chain joins TRBV5-5 to TRBJ2-3; TRBD1 aligns across 10 bases. The sample consisted of peripheral blood. This TCR derives from a human donor in a cohort sampled during active COVID-19. In DNA, the CDR3 is TGTGCCAGCAGCTTGGGGGGGACAGGGGACACAGATACGCAGTATTTT. Its protein product is CASSLGGTGDTDTQYF.